The 31 T cell receptor beta chains presented below share a single source sample, sequenced in a study of T cell repertoires in cytomegalovirus infection. No cognate antigen is known for these TCRs. TCRdb analysed the reads with MiXCR anew, one entry per CDR3 protein. In the table there are 150,000 or so distinct CDR3 sequences, approximately 30% of which are singletons. The starting material was CD8+ T cells from cultured PBMCs, obtained from culture after CMV antigen stimulation. These receptors were collected from a human donor in good health (CMV status not recorded). Some clones in this sample may be carry-over from other donors' samples.

The chain combines TRBV7-3 with TRBJ2-7; D may be TRBD1 (5 bases). CDR1 and CDR2 (germline): SGHTA, FQGTGA. This CDR3 comprises 13 residues. V was trimmed by 5 bases and J by 2 bases, leaving 10 bases between them. CDR3 sequence reads: CASSQGGTYEQYF. The CDR3 region has the DNA TGTGCCAGCAGCCAGGGTGGGACCTACGAGCAGTACTTC. Together with reference TRBV7-3 and TRBJ2-7, the CDR3 gives the full variable domain: GAGVSQTPSNKVTEKGKYVELRCDPISGHTALYWYRQSLGQGPEFLIYFQGTGAADDSGLPNDRFFAVRPEGSVSTLKIQRTERGDSAVYLCASSQGGTYEQYFGPGTRLTVT.

The sample holds a few counts of this clonotype. The rearrangement uses TRBV10-3 and TRBJ2-1; D is perhaps TRBD2 (5 bases). Germline V gene data show CDR1 as ENHRY and CDR2 as SYGVKD. The CDR3 runs 14 residues. V dropped 4 bases and J dropped 3 bases, with 10 bases sitting between them. The CDR3 bases are TGTGCCATCAGTGCGTACCGGGACTACAATGAGCAGTTCTTC. Translating gives CAISAYRDYNEQFF.

This clonotype was observed a handful of times. V usage is TRBV6-5 and J usage is TRBJ2-1; perhaps D is TRBD1 or TRBD2 (5 bases each). V was clipped by 3 bases and J by 4 bases, with 13 bases between them. Germline loops: CDR1 MNHEY, CDR2 SVGAGI. This CDR3 spans 15 amino acids. CDR3 region: CASSYLGDGYNEQFF. The CDR3 DNA sequence: TGTGCCAGCAGTTATTTGGGGGACGGGTACAATGAGCAGTTCTTC.

This clonotype appeared a few times. V gene TRBV19 combines with J gene TRBJ2-1; 12 nucleotides align to TRBD2. The CDR3 length is 14 residues. CDR1 and CDR2 from the germline V gene are LNHDA and SQIVND (reference sequence). The ends lost 10 bases at V and 4 bases at J; junction bases unmatched: 5. DNA of the CDR3: TGTGCCACTGAGCTAGCGGGGGGGTACAATGAGCAGTTCTTC. This gives the protein CATELAGGYNEQFF.

The CDR3 spells CASSAPFASYTF. The CDR3 DNA sequence: TGTGCCAGCAGCGCCCCCTTCGCGAGCTACACCTTC. This chain uses TRBV9 with TRBJ1-2; D not certain. V lost 3 bases and J lost 9, with 12 bases in between. Germline V gene lookup returns CDR1 SGDLS and CDR2 YYNGEE. CDR3 size: 12 residues.

The chain carries TRBV7-6 and TRBJ2-1; 11 bases are a match to TRBD2. The CDR3 is 15 amino acids. The germline gives CDR1 SGHVS, CDR2 FNYEAQ. The CDR3 DNA is TGTGCAGTAGGTGGTAGCGGGGGGGCCAGTAATGAGCAGTTCTTC. This translates into CAVGGSGGASNEQFF. Combining the CDR3 with reference TRBV7-6 and TRBJ2-1 gives the whole variable domain GAGVSQSPRYKVTKRGQDVALRCDPISGHVSLYWYRQALGQGPEFLTYFNYEAQQDKSGLPNDRFSAERPEGSISTLTIQRTEQRDSAMYRCAVGGSGGASNEQFFGPGTRLTVL.

The chain employs TRBV20-1 and TRBJ2-1; TRBD2 matches at 8 bases. The CDR3 has 15 amino acids. V dropped 5 bases and J dropped 4; count of bases not matched to a gene: 10. Germline V CDR1 and CDR2: DFQATT, SNEGSKA (reference sequence). The CDR3 DNA is TGCAGTGCTGGACCCTTCCGGGGGGGTTACAATGAGCAGTTCTTC. Protein product: CSAGPFRGGYNEQFF.

The rearrangement uses TRBV29-1 and TRBJ1-2, with D unclear. Trimming removed 7 bases from V and 8 bases from J, with 23 bases in between. The CDR3 runs 14 residues. Germline V gene data show CDR1 as SQVTM and CDR2 as ANQGSEA. DNA of the CDR3: TGCAGCGCCGAACCCTGGGCTGAGACGTACGGCTACACCTTC. Its translation: CSAEPWAETYGYTF.

This chain links TRBV7-9 with TRBJ2-2; D might be TRBD1 (6 bases). Germline V gives CDR1 SEHNR, CDR2 FQNEAQ (reference sequence). V dropped 5 bases and J dropped 2 bases, with 15 bases sitting between them. This CDR3 is 16 amino acids long. CDR3 sequence reads: CASSPADSGNTGELFF. The CDR3 DNA reads TGTGCCAGCAGCCCCGCGGACAGCGGTAACACCGGGGAGCTGTTTTTT.

A word on this clonotype: This may be a read error, as it is one base from a much larger clone. The chain combines TRBV19 with TRBJ2-5, with 7 bases identical to TRBD1. The germline CDR1 and CDR2 sequences are LNHDA and SQIVND (reference sequence). The CDR3 contains 15 residues. In DNA, the CDR3 is TGTGTCAGTAGTATCCGAGGGGGCCCCCAAGAGACCCAGTACTTC. It translates to CVSSIRGGPQETQYF.

This clonotype has at least ten counts. DNA of the CDR3: TGCGCCAGCAGCTTGGAGGGTTATCAGCCCCAGCATTTT. Translating it yields CASSLEGYQPQHF. The rearrangement joins TRBV5-1 to TRBJ1-5; the D is unclear. Germline lookup yields CDR1 SGHRS and CDR2 YFSETQ. The CDR3 loop spans 13 amino acids. V was shortened by 0 bases and J by 5 bases, with 6 bases between the two germline ends.

The DNA of the CDR3 is TGTGCCAGCAGCTTGTTAAACCAGGTCTCTGGGGCCAACGTCCTGACTTTC. Translating gives CASSLLNQVSGANVLTF. The chain is built from TRBV5-4 and TRBJ2-6; D is uncertain. This CDR3 is 17 amino acids long. CDR1 SGHNT and CDR2 YYREEE come from the germline V gene (reference sequence). Trimming took 1 base from V and 0 from J, leaving 11 bases between them.

J is TRBJ2-2 and V is TRBV28; D ambiguous. The CDR3 is made up of 16 amino acids. V gave up 3 bases and J gave up 5 bases, with 16 bases separating them. The germline gives CDR1 MDHEN, CDR2 SYDVKM. Here the CDR3 DNA reads TGTGCCAGCAGTTTCGGCCGTCCGCTGTCGACCGGGGAGCTGTTTTTT. It codes for CASSFGRPLSTGELFF.

This clonotype has ten or more counts. This rearrangement joins TRBV2 to TRBJ2-7; 9 bases agree with TRBD1. There are 13 residues in the CDR3. Germline V CDR1 and CDR2: SNHLY, FYNNEI. The V and J ends lost 6 bases and 9 bases, in that order; junction bases with no gene match: 9. This chain's CDR3 is CASSLGQGRGQYF. The CDR3 bases are TGTGCCAGCAGCCTGGGACAGGGTAGAGGGCAGTACTTC.

This clonotype has more than one count but fewer than ten. The chain links TRBV6-5 to TRBJ1-2; D not certain. Trimming shortened V by 0 bases and J by 4 bases, and 9 bases separated the two germline ends. This CDR3 comprises 14 residues. CDR1 and CDR2 (germline): MNHEY, SVGAGI. CDR3 sequence (DNA): TGTGCCAGCAGTTACTCGTTGGGTGGCTATGGCTACACCTTC. Its translation is CASSYSLGGYGYTF.

The rearrangement joins TRBV12-3 or TRBV12-4 to TRBJ2-1; 9 bases map to TRBD2. V was clipped by 6 bases and J by 7 bases; unmatched bases: 4. The CDR3 runs 13 residues. In nucleotides, the CDR3 is TGTGCCAGCAGCCGCGGGGGGGCTAATGAGCAGTTCTTC. This sequence encodes CASSRGGANEQFF.

CDR3 sequence: CASSLGGYSQPQHF. CDR3 in DNA: TGTGCCAGCAGTTTAGGAGGATATAGCCAGCCCCAGCATTTT. The chain combines TRBV27 with TRBJ1-5; D unresolved. V was cut by 2 bases and J by 7 bases, with 12 bases left in between. CDR1 is MNHEY, CDR2 SMNVEV, per germline (reference sequence). The CDR3 is 14 amino acids.

This clonotype was picked up a small number of times. The rearrangement uses TRBV20-1 and TRBJ1-1; 9 bases match TRBD1. This CDR3 comprises 15 residues. J lost 0 bases, V lost 2 bases, and 4 bases had no gene match. CDR1 is DFQATT, CDR2 SNEGSKA, per germline (reference sequence). The CDR3 loop reads CSARPRDRVNTEAFF. The CDR3 coding sequence is TGCAGTGCTAGACCAAGGGACAGGGTGAACACTGAAGCTTTCTTT.

CDR3 region: CASSSDRDNQPQHF. In nucleotides, the CDR3 is TGTGCCAGCAGCTCTGACAGGGACAATCAGCCCCAGCATTTT. V and J are TRBV3-1 and TRBJ1-5, with 7 nucleotides matching TRBD1. The CDR3 has 14 amino acids. With 5 bases clipped from V and 3 bases from J, the junction kept 4 bases outside the gene matches. CDR1 and CDR2 (germline): LGHDT, YNNKEL (reference sequence).

Only a few counts were recorded for this clonotype. CDR3: CASSQGWTEQFF. The CDR3 DNA sequence: TGTGCCAGCAGCCAAGGGTGGACAGAGCAGTTCTTC. This chain joins TRBV14 and TRBJ2-1; possible D gene TRBD1, 5 bases. This CDR3 has 12 residues. Germline CDR1 reads SGHDN; CDR2 reads FVKESK. V was trimmed by 1 base and J by 10 bases, leaving 8 bases between them.

The V call is TRBV13, the J call TRBJ2-1, with D possibly being TRBD2 (7 bases). V gave up 5 bases and J gave up 0 bases, with 17 bases separating them. The germline gives CDR1 PRHDT, CDR2 FYEKMQ (reference sequence). There are 17 residues in the CDR3. CDR3 amino acids: CASSTRGAESSYNEQFF. CDR3 nucleotide sequence: TGTGCCAGCAGCACACGGGGGGCGGAGAGCTCCTACAATGAGCAGTTCTTC.

CDR3 residues: CASSKTGTLYEQYF. The CDR3 region has the DNA TGTGCCAGCAGTAAGACAGGGACTCTCTACGAGCAGTACTTC. This sequence joins TRBV6-5 and TRBJ2-7; perhaps TRBD1 as D (7 bases). Per germline, CDR1 MNHEY and CDR2 SVGAGI. V was trimmed by 5 bases and J by 3 bases, leaving 14 bases between them. This CDR3 has 14 amino acids.

This clonotype occurred many times. The chain joins TRBV27 to TRBJ1-2, with D tentatively TRBD1 (5 bases). This CDR3 comprises 13 residues. Germline-derived CDR1 and CDR2 are MNHEY and SMNVEV (reference sequence). Deletions cut 5 bases from V and 7 bases from J, with 14 bases between. The chain's CDR3 is CASSKTGWGGYTF. CDR3 in DNA: TGTGCCAGCAGTAAAACAGGTTGGGGTGGCTACACCTTC.

The chain employs TRBV6-2 or TRBV6-3 and TRBJ1-5; 8 bases match TRBD1. The ends lost 10 bases at V and 6 bases at J; junction bases unmatched: 14. Germline CDR1 MNHEY, CDR2 SVGEGT. CDR3 length: 15 residues. As DNA, the CDR3 is TGTGCCACCCTCGCAGGGGGCGCCCCGAGTCAGCCCCAGCATTTT. Protein: CATLAGGAPSQPQHF.

This clonotype was recorded many times. The chain uses TRBV7-9 and TRBJ1-1; D ambiguous. The CDR3 has 12 amino acids. Per germline, CDR1 SEHNR and CDR2 FQNEAQ (reference sequence). Trimming cost V 7 bases and J 2 bases, with 8 bases left between them. CDR3 sequence reads: CASKEQNTEAFF. The CDR3 DNA reads as TGTGCCAGCAAGGAACAAAACACTGAAGCTTTCTTT.

The sample holds many counts of this clonotype. The chain recombines TRBV11-2 with TRBJ2-7, with TRBD1 as a possible D gene (5 bases). V dropped 1 base and J dropped 2 bases, with 9 bases sitting between them. Germline values: CDR1 SGHAT, CDR2 FQNNGV. CDR3 length: 14 residues. CDR3 DNA sequence: TGTGCCAGCAGCTTAGCAGGGTCCCCCTACGAGCAGTACTTC. This encodes CASSLAGSPYEQYF. The full variable domain, its missing parts supplied by reference TRBV11-2 and TRBJ2-7, is EAGVAQSPRYKIIEKRQSVAFWCNPISGHATLYWYQQILGQGPKLLIQFQNNGVVDDSQLPKDRFSAERLKGVDSTLKIQPAKLEDSAVYLCASSLAGSPYEQYFGPGTRLTVT.

This clonotype was seen more than once but under ten times. This chain joins TRBV2 and TRBJ2-1; TRBD2 agrees at 7 bases. CDR1 is SNHLY, CDR2 FYNNEI, per germline. J gave up 0 bases and V 11 bases, and 7 bases lay outside the gene matches. The CDR3 consists of 14 residues. The CDR3 region has the DNA TGTGCCTTGGGGGAGGGGCCCTCCTACAATGAGCAGTTCTTC. Its protein is CALGEGPSYNEQFF.

This clonotype was counted ten times or more. This rearrangement joins TRBV4-1 to TRBJ1-6; D is unresolved. The CDR3 sequence is 14 residues long. The V end lost 2 bases, the J end lost 7 bases, and 9 bases lay between the germline ends. From germline, CDR1 is MGHRA and CDR2 YSYEKL. In DNA, the CDR3 is TGCGCCAGCAGCCAACGAGAGGTAAATTCACCCCTCCACTTT. Its translation: CASSQREVNSPLHF.

This clonotype was observed at least ten times. The J gene is TRBJ2-5, the V gene TRBV5-4, with 11 bases lining up with TRBD2. CDR1 and CDR2 (germline): SGHNT, YYREEE (reference sequence). The junction had 3 bases not matched to a gene; V was cut back by 4 bases and J by 1 base. The CDR3 has 15 residues. The CDR3 is CASSPTSGAQETQYF. The CDR3 DNA reads as TGTGCCAGCAGCCCGACTAGCGGGGCCCAAGAGACCCAGTACTTC.

J is TRBJ2-5 and V is TRBV6-1; D remains unclear. CDR1 and CDR2 (germline): MNHNS, SASEGT. Between the trimmed V and J ends, which lost 8 bases and 2 bases, there was a span of 15 bases. The CDR3 loop spans 14 amino acids. The CDR3, as DNA: TGTGCCAGCTTTGGCTCGGATGAACAAGAGACCCAGTACTTC. Translating it yields CASFGSDEQETQYF.

This clonotype was picked up a small number of times. J is TRBJ1-1 and V is TRBV28, with D perhaps matching TRBD1 (5 bases). The V end was cut by 6 bases, the J end by 4 bases, with 9 bases between. The V gene's germline CDR1 is MDHEN and CDR2 SYDVKM. The CDR3 runs 12 residues. CDR3 residues: CASSRGGTEAFF. The CDR3 DNA is TGTGCCAGCAGCCGGGGGGGCACTGAAGCTTTCTTT.